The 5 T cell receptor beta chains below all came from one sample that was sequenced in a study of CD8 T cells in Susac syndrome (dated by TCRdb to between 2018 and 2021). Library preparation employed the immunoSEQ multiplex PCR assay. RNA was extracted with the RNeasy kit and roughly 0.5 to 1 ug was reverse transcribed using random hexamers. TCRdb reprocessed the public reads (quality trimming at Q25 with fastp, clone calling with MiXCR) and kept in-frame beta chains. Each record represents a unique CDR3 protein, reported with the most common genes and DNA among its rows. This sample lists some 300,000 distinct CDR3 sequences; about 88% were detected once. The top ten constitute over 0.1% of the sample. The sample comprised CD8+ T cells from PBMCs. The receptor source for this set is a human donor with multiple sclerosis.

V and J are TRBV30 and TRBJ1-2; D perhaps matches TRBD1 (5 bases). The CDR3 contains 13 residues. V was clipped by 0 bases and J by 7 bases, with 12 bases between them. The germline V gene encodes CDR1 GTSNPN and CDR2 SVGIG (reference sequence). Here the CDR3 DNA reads TGTGCCTGGAGTGTTGGGGGTTTGGGTGGCTACACCTTC. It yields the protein CAWSVGGLGGYTF.

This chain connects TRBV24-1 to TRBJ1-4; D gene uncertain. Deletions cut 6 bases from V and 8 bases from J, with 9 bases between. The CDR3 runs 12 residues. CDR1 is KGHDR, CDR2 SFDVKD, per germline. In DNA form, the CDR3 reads TGTGCCACCAGTACTGCGGAAGAAAAACTGTTTTTT. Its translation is CATSTAEEKLFF.

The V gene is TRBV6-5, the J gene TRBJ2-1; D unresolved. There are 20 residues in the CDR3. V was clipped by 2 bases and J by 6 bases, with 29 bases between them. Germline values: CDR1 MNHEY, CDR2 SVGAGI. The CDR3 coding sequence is TGTGCCAGCAGTTACCGCATCGTGGCTACGAATTATAACGGTACCAATGAGCAGTTCTTC. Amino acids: CASSYRIVATNYNGTNEQFF.

This chain's CDR3 is CSAPREKLFF. In nucleotides, the CDR3 is TGCAGTGCCCCTAGGGAAAAACTGTTTTTT. V is TRBV20-1 and J is TRBJ1-4; D is unclear. The V end was cut by 6 bases, the J end by 8 bases, with 7 bases between. The CDR3 has 10 residues. The V gene's germline CDR1 is DFQATT and CDR2 SNEGSKA (reference sequence).

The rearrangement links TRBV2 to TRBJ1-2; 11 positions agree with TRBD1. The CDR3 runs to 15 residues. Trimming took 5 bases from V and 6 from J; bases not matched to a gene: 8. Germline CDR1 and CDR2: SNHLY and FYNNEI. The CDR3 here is CASSRLGQGADGYTF. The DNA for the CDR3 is TGTGCCAGCAGTCGCCTAGGACAGGGGGCGGATGGCTACACCTTC. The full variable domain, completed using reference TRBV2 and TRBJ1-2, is EPEVTQTPSHQVTQMGQEVILRCVPISNHLYFYWYRQILGQKVEFLVSFYNNEISEKSEIFDDQFSVERPDGSNFTLKIRSTKLEDSAMYFCASSRLGQGADGYTFGSGTRLTVV.